Each of the 20 T cell receptor beta chains below was sequenced from the same sample in a study of human CD8 memory T cell subsets. Production of TCR beta libraries used UMI-labeled 5' RACE as the method. TCRdb reprocessed the 5' RACE reads and reports one entry per CDR3 protein, with no DNA. The repertoire shows around 9,800 distinct CDR3 sequences; the top ten hold roughly a sixth. Sequenced: CD8+ T cells from PBMCs. The receptors derive from a human donor in good health.

CDR3 sequence reads: CASSRMGGLSNQPQHF. The chain is built from TRBV13 and TRBJ1-5; TCRdb returns TRBD1, unconfirmable since there is no DNA. Germline loops: CDR1 PRHDT, CDR2 FYEKMQ (reference sequence). CDR3 length equals 16 residues.

This chain uses TRBV6-2 or TRBV6-3 with TRBJ2-7; TCRdb gives TRBD2 as the D gene, but with no DNA this cannot be confirmed. Germline CDR1 reads MNHEY; CDR2 reads SVGEGT. The CDR3 consists of 14 residues. The CDR3 protein is CASSEEGSSYEQYF.

J is TRBJ2-2 and V is TRBV7-8. This CDR3 spans 16 amino acids. Germline CDR1 SGHVS, CDR2 FQNEAQ. This CDR3 reads CASQLRSGRSTGELFF.

V usage is TRBV10-2 and J usage is TRBJ2-7; with no DNA, the TCRdb D assignment of TRBD2 cannot be verified. CDR3 size: 16 residues. Germline CDR1 WSHSY, CDR2 SAAADI. The CDR3 loop reads CASSDTSGRAWYEQYF.

By frequency, this clonotype is medium-sized. The rearrangement joins TRBV15 to TRBJ2-2; TCRdb's D call, TRBD2, is unchecked because there is no DNA. CDR3 length: 14 amino acids. CDR1 LNHNV and CDR2 YYDKDF come from the germline V gene (reference sequence). The CDR3 loop is CATNSGRPTGELFF.

The J gene is TRBJ2-7, the V gene TRBV12-3 or TRBV12-4; TCRdb gives TRBD1 as the D gene, but with no DNA this cannot be confirmed. The CDR3 has 14 amino acids. The CDR3 loop reads CASSLSWGIYEQYF.

V is TRBV11-2 and J is TRBJ2-7; as DNA is missing, the TRBD1 call by TCRdb cannot be tested. CDR1 is SGHAT and CDR2 is FQNNGV in the germline V gene. The CDR3 spans 15 residues. CDR3 amino acids: CASSLDPRGAYEQYF.

The rearrangement joins TRBV27 to TRBJ1-2; the D call from TCRdb, TRBD1, cannot be confirmed without DNA. This CDR3 contains 13 residues. Germline CDR1 is MNHEY and CDR2 is SMNVEV (reference sequence). This chain's CDR3 is CASSLSGGRGYTF.

This sequence joins TRBV10-1 and TRBJ2-3; TCRdb calls TRBD2, which cannot be checked without DNA. Germline V gene sequence: CDR1 WNHNN, CDR2 SYGVQD (reference sequence). The CDR3 length is 15 residues. CDR3: CASSDTSGGTDTQYF.

The CDR3 sequence is CSVHTGSETQYF. The J gene is TRBJ2-5, the V gene TRBV29-1. The CDR3 spans 12 residues. Germline V gives CDR1 SQVTM, CDR2 ANQGSEA.

The rearrangement uses TRBV6-1 and TRBJ2-7. Germline CDR1 reads MNHNS; CDR2 reads SASEGT. The CDR3 totals 14 residues. The CDR3 here is CASSELGSSYEQYF.

The gene calls are TRBV24-1 and TRBJ2-2; TCRdb returns TRBD1, unconfirmable since there is no DNA. The CDR3 has 17 residues. Germline V CDR1 and CDR2: KGHDR, SFDVKD. CDR3 loop: CATSSSVYRMNTGELFF.

The chain couples TRBV5-4 to TRBJ2-2; the TCRdb call, TRBD1, lacks DNA for checking. The germline CDR1 and CDR2 sequences are SGHNT and YYREEE (reference sequence). The CDR3 contains 15 residues. The CDR3 sequence is CASSGGGANTGELFF.

Measured by frequency, this clonotype is medium-sized. The chain uses TRBV29-1 and TRBJ2-1; TCRdb's D gene call, TRBD2, goes unchecked for lack of DNA. CDR1 SQVTM and CDR2 ANQGSEA come from the germline V gene. The CDR3 is 16 amino acids. The CDR3 protein is CSVVGGRATSYNEQFF.

V and J are TRBV5-1 and TRBJ1-6; with no DNA, the TCRdb D assignment of TRBD1 cannot be verified. CDR3 length: 16 residues. Germline assignment: CDR1 SGHRS and CDR2 YFSETQ. The CDR3 protein is CASSAGDSSYNSPLHF.

This chain joins TRBV7-9 and TRBJ2-5; the D call from TCRdb, TRBD2, cannot be confirmed without DNA. CDR1 is SEHNR, CDR2 FQNEAQ, per germline (reference sequence). The CDR3 covers 16 residues. CDR3 loop: CASSLQLAGTEETQYF.

The genes are TRBV2 and TRBJ2-3; there is no DNA to check the TCRdb D call of TRBD2. CDR1 is SNHLY and CDR2 is FYNNEI in the germline V gene. This CDR3 spans 15 amino acids. The CDR3 loop reads CASSVPSYSTDTQYF. The variable domain in full, completed from reference TRBV2 and TRBJ2-3, reads EPEVTQTPSHQVTQMGQEVILRCVPISNHLYFYWYRQILGQKVEFLVSFYNNEISEKSEIFDDQFSVERPDGSNFTLKIRSTKLEDSAMYFCASSVPSYSTDTQYFGPGTRLTVL.

This clonotype is medium-sized by frequency. This sequence joins TRBV5-1 and TRBJ2-1; TCRdb's D call of TRBD1 is untestable without DNA. The CDR3 runs to 15 residues. Germline V gene data show CDR1 as SGHRS and CDR2 as YFSETQ. The CDR3 is CASSFRERIYNEQFF.

This sequence joins TRBV28 and TRBJ2-5; TCRdb selects TRBD2, and the lack of DNA leaves this call unchecked. CDR1 and CDR2 from the germline V gene are MDHEN and SYDVKM. The CDR3 sequence is 14 residues long. The CDR3 loop is CASSFAGAVETQYF.

The J gene is TRBJ2-1, the V gene TRBV20-1. The germline gives CDR1 DFQATT, CDR2 SNEGSKA (reference sequence). The CDR3 has 11 amino acids. The CDR3: CSASRRNEQFF.